Listed below are T cell receptor beta chains from one sample, sequenced in a study of blood T cell repertoires in COVID-19. Assay used: immunoSEQ multiplex PCR; TCRdb lists only in-frame clones, some missing. The table records 70,000 to 80,000 clones, 65% to 90% of them present only once. Source material: peripheral blood. Receptor source: an elderly man with acute or convalescent COVID-19. Both conserved end residues are part of each CDR3. D genes are given only for firm matches. Clone size is shown for a subset of rows, as once, few, many or a class of expanded clone.

>TRBD2|TRBV5-1|TRBJ2-3|.
TGCGCCAGCAGCTTGATCAGCGGGAGTGGAGATACGCAGTATTTT
CASSLISGSGDTQYF
>.|TRBV7-3|TRBJ1-1|once
TGTGCCAGCCAGAGACAGATGAACACTGAAGCTTTCTTT
CASQRQMNTEAFF
>.|TRBV27|TRBJ2-3|.
TGTGCCAGCAGTGATACTTTTGGGGCGAGATCCACAGATACGCAGTATTTT
CASSDTFGARSTDTQYF
>TRBD1|TRBV19|TRBJ1-5|.
TGTGCCAGTAGTTTCGACAGGGCCCTAAATCAGCCCCAGCATTTT
CASSFDRALNQPQHF
>TRBD2|TRBV27|TRBJ2-1|.
TGTGCCGTCTCGAGGGGTAGCGGGGAGTACAATGAGCAGTTCTTC
CAVSRGSGEYNEQFF
>.|TRBV6-5|TRBJ1-2|.
TGTGCCAGCAGTTATACGGGACAAGGTTCTGGCTACACCTTC
CASSYTGQGSGYTF
>TRBD2|TRBV7-2|TRBJ2-3|.
TGTGCCAGCAGCCTCCTAGCGGGAGGGCCAGATACGCAGTATTTT
CASSLLAGGPDTQYF
>.|TRBV4-1|TRBJ2-7|.
TGCGCCAGCAGCCAAGATCTTACTAGAATGTACGAGCAGTACTTC
CASSQDLTRMYEQYF
>.|TRBV29-1|TRBJ2-4|once
TGCAGCGCCGCCAGGGGCTCGAACATTCAGTACTTC
CSAARGSNIQYF
>TRBD1|TRBV4-1|TRBJ2-2|few
TGCGCCAGCAGCCAAGGGACAGGGTGGACCGGGGAGCTGTTTTTT
CASSQGTGWTGELFF
>TRBD2|TRBV18|TRBJ2-5|.
TGTGCCAGCTCACCACCGCCGACTAGCGGGAAAGAGACCCAGTACTTC
CASSPPPTSGKETQYF